This TCR beta chain emerged from a study of blood T cell repertoires in COVID-19 (dated by TCRdb to about 2020). Looking at the study overall: The collaborator samples originated in the United States, Italy and Spain and spanned the acute and convalescent phases of COVID-19. The prospective study material was composed of cDNA or gDNA derived from T cells, B-cell-depleted T cells, or PBMCs. The dataset comprised deeply sampled blood TCRbeta repertoires from subjects exposed to, actively infected with, or recovered from COVID-19. The repertoires were released in a freely available public database meant as a resource for research on the immune response to SARS-CoV-2. Samples came from the ongoing ImmuneRACE study (first 160 participants) plus 1,254 subjects from 6 global collaborators. A de-identified subject ID, COVID-19 status, age in years and sex were almost always included in the sample metadata. HLA class I and class II types, where available, came from metadata supplied by the sample provider rather than from assay-based typing.

From cysteine to phenylalanine, the CDR3 is 14 amino acids long. CDR3 DNA only is kept here, 42 bases in frame from base 1. The germline V gene (reference sequence) provides CDR1 LNHDA and CDR2 SQIVND. A distance of 11 bases separates the germline ends of V and J, which lose 2 bases and 4 bases respectively. Overall results and qualifications from the work: The quantity of clinical and demographic metadata differed by source and by participant and was supplied without curation.

Participants in the prospective study were aged roughly 18 to 100 years, lived in some 24 United States geographic areas, and enrolled through a virtual design. Cohort assignment in the prospective study relied on participant-reported clinical history from a screening survey and a study questionnaire. For ImmuneRACE Cohort 3, a participant was defined as recovered based on two consecutive negative NP/OP PCR tests, clearance by a healthcare professional, or resolution of symptoms. In the prospective study, mobile phlebotomists collected whole blood, serum and a nasopharyngeal or oropharyngeal swab from each participant. Prospective study participants could optionally give additional blood draws and questionnaires over an approximately two-month period. Prospective study blood samples were shipped either frozen or at room temperature before DNA extraction. TCRbeta CDR3 regions were amplified from genomic DNA by means of the immunoSEQ Assay, a bias-controlled multiplex PCR. The paper's processing steps were these. Within the assay, amplification of reference gene primers was used to estimate how many nucleated cells each sample contained. To quantify the absolute abundance of each unique TCRbeta CDR3 rearrangement, sequence reads were collapsed and filtered. For each sample, productive Simpson clonality was calculated by taking the square root of Simpson's diversity index across productive rearrangements. TCRdb took over this immuneACCESS table, retaining in-frame rearrangements with V and J assigned. Such tables are incomplete; in checked studies, under half of the missing clones stem from an unresolved V gene, and the remainder is unexplained. V, J and clone size were drawn from that table, and D and trimming were deduced from the DNA. This sample lists about 380,000 clones; 88% were detected once. Of the sample, 1.2% falls within the top ten clones.

As to this clone: Its specific antigen is unknown. No per-base quality is available; no much larger clone lies one base away.

Sequencing was carried out using PBMCs or T cells enriched from blood (not recorded which). The TCR originated in a woman between 18 and 29 years old who had recovered from COVID-19. The V and J genes are TRBV19 and TRBJ1-1; the D gene cannot be resolved reliably. At the DNA level, the sequence is TGTGCCAGTAGTATAAAACGGTCAGGCACTGAAGCTTTCTTT. This yields the protein CASSIKRSGTEAFF.